The sequence of this T cell receptor (beta chain) was determined in a study of identical twins. Via MiXCR, TCRdb re-called the 5' RACE reads, giving one row per CDR3 protein. The sample contains roughly 720,000 distinct CDR3 sequences, around a sixth of which appear only once. Study-wide points: Models predicted too little out-of-frame TCR alpha sharing in monozygotic twins.

As for this clonotype: What it binds is not known.

This CDR3 spans 13 amino acids. The V end was cut by 5 bases, the J end by 5 bases, with 13 bases between. Germline-derived CDR1 and CDR2 are MNHNS and SASEGT. This same sample was also taken into another study, of T cells expressing NK-cell markers. That study reports: About six donors carried dominant NKG2C+ clonotypes that made up roughly 1.0-7.5% of their CD8+ T cells.

This chain joins TRBV6-1 and TRBJ2-7; D unresolved. This TCR derives from a woman between 18 and 30 years old in good health. What was sequenced was PBMCs. The CDR3 nucleotides are TGTGCCAGCAGTAGGACCGGAAGGAACGAGCAGTACTTC. Translated: CASSRTGRNEQYF.